These 22 T cell receptor beta chains were all obtained from the same sample, sequenced in a study of neoadjuvant anti-PD-1 for oral cavity cancer (dated by TCRdb to about 2021). The library relied on the immunoSEQ multiplex PCR assay. Not all clones reach the TCRdb copy of this immuneACCESS table, which keeps in-frame sequences only. Checked studies attribute under half of the gap to unresolved V genes and leave the rest unexplained. This sample holds over 15,000 clones; 66% were observed only once. Jointly, the top ten make up roughly 2.8% of the sample. The time point label here, explained by the study, means: before neoadjuvant nivolumab. Sequencing used PBMCs, obtained before nivolumab (anti-PD-1) treatment. Source of these receptors: a person aged 40 to 85 with oral cavity squamous cell carcinoma.

This sequence joins TRBV6-5 and TRBJ2-2; 7 bases match TRBD1. CDR3 length: 15 residues. V dropped 5 bases and J dropped 4; count of bases not matched to a gene: 7. Germline CDR1 MNHEY, CDR2 SVGAGI. The CDR3 DNA sequence: TGTGCCAGCAGTGGAGGACAGGTTCCCACCGGGGAGCTGTTTTTT. Its translation: CASSGGQVPTGELFF.

V usage is TRBV11-2 and J usage is TRBJ2-3; TRBD2 is a possible D gene (5 bases). Germline V gene lookup returns CDR1 SGHAT and CDR2 FQNNGV. The CDR3 is made up of 20 amino acids. V lost 0 bases to trimming and J lost 0 bases, with 22 bases between them. CDR3 bases: TGTGCCAGCAGCTTAGATAGGTTCCCTGTGAGCAGCGGAAGCACAGATACGCAGTATTTT. It specifies CASSLDRFPVSSGSTDTQYF.

The CDR3 is CASILGAGGLNEQFF. Here the CDR3 DNA reads TGCGCCAGCATCCTGGGGGCGGGAGGGCTAAATGAGCAGTTCTTC. The chain links TRBV5-1 to TRBJ2-1; 9 positions match TRBD2. Germline trimming cut 6 bases from V and 7 bases from J; bases unmatched to any gene: 11. This CDR3 is 15 amino acids long. CDR1 SGHRS and CDR2 YFSETQ come from the germline V gene.

The chain recombines TRBV5-1 with TRBJ2-6; TRBD1 agrees at 7 bases. The CDR3 covers 15 residues. The V gene end was trimmed by 4 bases and the J gene end by 3 bases; junction bases not matched to a gene: 4. Germline V gives CDR1 SGHRS, CDR2 YFSETQ. Here the CDR3 DNA reads TGCGCCAGCAGCGGAACAGGGGTTGGGGCCAACGTCCTGACTTTC. This codes for CASSGTGVGANVLTF.

The CDR3 DNA reads as TGCAGCGTCGGACAGACTAGCGGGAGTAACAATGAGCAGTTCTTC. Protein: CSVGQTSGSNNEQFF. The chain recombines TRBV29-1 with TRBJ2-1; 12 bases line up with TRBD2. From germline, CDR1 is SQVTM and CDR2 ANQGSEA. The CDR3 is 15 residues long. Unmatched junction bases numbered 8, after V lost 6 bases and J lost 5 bases.

The rearrangement uses TRBV9 and TRBJ2-3, with 8 bases fitting TRBD2. CDR3 length: 16 amino acids. Per the germline V gene, CDR1 is SGDLS and CDR2 is YYNGEE. After removal of 0 bases from V and 1 base from J, the junction contained 4 bases not matched to a gene. CDR3 DNA sequence: TGTGCCAGCAGCGTAGATCGAGCGGGGGGCACAGATACGCAGTATTTT. Translating gives CASSVDRAGGTDTQYF. Full variable domain (rest looked up from reference TRBV9 and TRBJ2-3): DSGVTQTPKHLITATGQRVTLRCSPRSGDLSVYWYQQSLDQGLQFLIQYYNGEERAKGNILERFSAQQFPDLHSELNLSSLELGDSALYFCASSVDRAGGTDTQYFGPGTRLTVL.

The gene calls are TRBV5-1 and TRBJ2-3, with 7 bases fitting TRBD2. Per germline, CDR1 SGHRS and CDR2 YFSETQ. The CDR3 length is 16 residues. With V trimmed by 4 bases and J by 0 bases, 8 bases remained unmatched. This CDR3 reads CASSPSMGGSTDTQYF. CDR3 in DNA: TGCGCCAGCAGCCCAAGCATGGGAGGGAGCACAGATACGCAGTATTTT.

The CDR3 region has the DNA TGCGCCAGCAGCCTGGGACAGAGCCAAGAGACCCAGTACTTC. As protein: CASSLGQSQETQYF. The chain is built from TRBV5-1 and TRBJ2-5; 7 bases agree with TRBD1. The CDR3 is 14 residues long. Trimming at V came to 4 bases and at J to 1 base, leaving 4 bases not matched to a gene. CDR1 and CDR2 (germline): SGHRS, YFSETQ.

The chain carries TRBV10-2 and TRBJ2-2; no clear D. With 2 bases removed from V and 6 bases from J, the gap between germline ends came to 7 bases. Per the germline V gene, CDR1 is WSHSY and CDR2 is SAAADI. The CDR3 sequence is 13 residues long. In nucleotides, the CDR3 is TGCGCCAGCAGTGAGGGCCGGGCCGGGGAGCTGTTTTTT. Its protein product is CASSEGRAGELFF.

V gene TRBV29-1 combines with J gene TRBJ2-7, with TRBD1 matching 10 bases. V dropped 4 bases and J dropped 7; count of bases not matched to a gene: 4. The CDR3 runs 12 residues. The germline V gene has CDR1 SQVTM and CDR2 ANQGSEA. CDR3 region: CSVGQGAWEQYF. The CDR3, as DNA: TGCAGCGTTGGACAGGGGGCCTGGGAGCAGTACTTC.

CDR3 amino acids: CASSNQGPSDTQYF. DNA of the CDR3: TGTGCCAGTAGTAACCAGGGACCATCAGATACGCAGTATTTT. The chain links TRBV19 to TRBJ2-3; TRBD1 or TRBD2 may be the D gene (5 bases each). Looked up from germline, CDR1 is LNHDA and CDR2 is SQIVND (reference sequence). Trimming stripped 4 bases from V and 4 bases from J, with 12 bases between. CDR3 length: 14 amino acids.

The rearrangement links TRBV27 to TRBJ2-7; D may be TRBD1 or TRBD2 (6 bases each). V was pared by 3 bases and J by 6 bases, with 15 bases between. Germline V gene sequence: CDR1 MNHEY, CDR2 SMNVEV (reference sequence). The CDR3 consists of 14 residues. The chain's CDR3 is CASSLVRGLSEQYF. The DNA for the CDR3 is TGTGCCAGCAGTTTGGTCCGGGGGCTGAGCGAGCAGTACTTC.

The chain combines TRBV5-1 with TRBJ2-7; D remains unclear. The CDR3 is 14 residues long. V dropped 0 bases and J dropped 6 bases, with 13 bases sitting between them. Germline-derived CDR1 and CDR2 are SGHRS and YFSETQ. For the CDR3, the DNA is TGCGCCAGCAGCTTGGGCCGATCCTTCGTCGAGCAGTACTTC. Residues: CASSLGRSFVEQYF.

This sequence joins TRBV11-3 and TRBJ2-5, with TRBD2 identical over 9 bases. V lost 0 bases to trimming and J lost 7 bases; unmatched junction nucleotides: 3. Germline assignment: CDR1 SGHNT and CDR2 YENEEA. The CDR3 covers 14 residues. CDR3 in amino acids: CASSLDSGSGTQYF. DNA of the CDR3: TGTGCCAGCAGCTTAGATAGCGGGAGCGGGACCCAGTACTTC. The variable domain in full, with the rest retrieved from reference TRBV11-3 and TRBJ2-5, is EAGVVQSPRYKIIEKKQPVAFWCNPISGHNTLYWYLQNLGQGPELLIRYENEEAVDDSQLPKDRFSAERLKGVDSTLKIQPAELGDSAVYLCASSLDSGSGTQYFGPGTRLLVL.

This clone has more than one count but fewer than ten. This chain links TRBV6-1 with TRBJ1-2; 7 bases agree with TRBD1. The ends lost 0 bases at V and 4 bases at J; junction bases unmatched: 8. The CDR3 spans 16 residues. The germline V gene encodes CDR1 MNHNS and CDR2 SASEGT. The CDR3 sequence is CASSEAVGGTAYGYTF. CDR3 bases: TGTGCCAGCAGTGAAGCAGTCGGAGGGACAGCCTATGGCTACACCTTC.

This clone was detected only a few times. The J gene is TRBJ1-1, the V gene TRBV7-9; D uncertain. The CDR3 has 13 residues. Germline assignment: CDR1 SEHNR and CDR2 FQNEAQ (reference sequence). The ends were cut back, 5 bases at V and 1 base at J, with 8 bases in the middle. The chain's CDR3 is CASSQAPNTEAFF. The CDR3 bases are TGTGCCAGCAGCCAAGCACCGAACACTGAAGCTTTCTTT.

The chain carries TRBV27 and TRBJ1-1, with D possibly TRBD1 on 6 matching bases. This CDR3 region has 13 residues. Germline CDR1 and CDR2: MNHEY and SMNVEV (reference sequence). V lost 3 bases to trimming and J lost 5 bases, with 10 bases between them. The CDR3 sequence is CASSFQGNTEAFF. The CDR3 DNA is TGTGCCAGCAGTTTTCAGGGGAATACTGAAGCTTTCTTT.

This clone has only a few counts. The chain couples TRBV30 to TRBJ1-5; 7 bases are shared with TRBD1. Germline V gene sequence: CDR1 GTSNPN, CDR2 SVGIG (reference sequence). The V gene end was trimmed by 3 bases and the J gene end by 0 bases; junction bases not matched to a gene: 5. The length of the CDR3 is 15 residues. The CDR3 loop is CAWSKGTDSNQPQHF. CDR3 nucleotides: TGTGCCTGGAGCAAGGGGACAGATAGCAATCAGCCCCAGCATTTT.

The gene calls are TRBV5-1 and TRBJ2-1, with TRBD2 identical over 12 bases. Germline values: CDR1 SGHRS, CDR2 YFSETQ. The CDR3 extends over 15 amino acids. The J segment lost 10 bases and the V segment lost 0 bases, leaving 5 bases of the junction unmatched. The chain's CDR3 is CASSLGLAGGMEQFF. CDR3 coding DNA: TGCGCCAGCAGCTTGGGGCTAGCGGGAGGGATGGAGCAGTTCTTC.

This clone was seen a handful of times. The gene calls are TRBV7-3 and TRBJ2-2; TRBD2 aligns across 8 bases. V lost 5 bases and J lost 5; bases outside the gene matches: 10. Germline loops: CDR1 SGHTA, CDR2 FQGTGA. The CDR3 sequence is 16 residues long. Here the CDR3 reads CASSPGGRAGTGELFF. As DNA, the CDR3 is TGTGCCAGCAGCCCGGGGGGGAGGGCGGGGACCGGGGAGCTGTTTTTT.

This clone showed up just once. V and J are TRBV2 and TRBJ2-3; D possibly corresponds to TRBD2 (6 bases). Trimming took off 9 bases at V and 0 bases at J, with 16 bases between the two ends. CDR3 length: 15 amino acids. CDR1 and CDR2 from the germline V gene are SNHLY and FYNNEI. The CDR3 here is CARSSGQRSTDTQYF. The DNA of the CDR3 is TGTGCCAGATCAAGCGGGCAAAGAAGCACAGATACGCAGTATTTT.

The chain links TRBV5-1 to TRBJ2-7; TRBD2 agrees at 7 bases. J gave up 5 bases and V 4 bases, and 6 bases lay outside the gene matches. The CDR3 extends over 13 amino acids. Looked up from germline, CDR1 is SGHRS and CDR2 is YFSETQ. The CDR3 region is CASSASGAHEQYF. The CDR3 DNA reads as TGCGCCAGCAGCGCTAGCGGAGCCCACGAGCAGTACTTC.